This TCR beta chain came from a study of T cell responses to AZD1222 COVID-19 vaccine. V lost 0 bases and J 3 bases, leaving 9 bases between the germline ends. The CDR3 covers 15 residues. Germline values: CDR1 MNHNY, CDR2 SVGAGI (reference sequence). This clone came up a few times. What it recognizes is unknown. Study findings and constraints: Among vaccine-associated CD4 TCRs, coverage spanned spike, with dominance at 160-218 and 743-854. Donors, mostly white British, included more females; clonal diversity was possibly underestimated. Unmutated variant regions reportedly attract nearly half of all spike-specific TCRs.

Produced via immunoSEQ multiplex PCR; TCRdb's table is partial and in-frame only. The sample consists of about 140,000 clones, around nine tenths of them appearing once. This TCR was recovered from an adult in good health. The rearrangement uses TRBV6-6 and TRBJ1-3; D is unresolved. Sequenced material: peripheral blood, taken on day 0 of AZD1222 vaccination. CDR3 residues: CASSYSMAFGNTIYF. For the CDR3, the DNA is TGTGCCAGCAGTTACTCGATGGCTTTTGGAAACACCATATATTTT.